The next 25 T cell receptor beta chains were all read from a single sample in a study of patients and donors after allogeneic stem cell transplantation. One entry per CDR3 protein, called by TCRdb with MiXCR from the RT-PCR reads. Of about a million distinct CDR3 sequences in the sample, roughly 18% were seen once. The source material was blood, either unsorted or a sorted T cell fraction (not recorded which). The receptors stem from a human donor who was either an allogeneic HSCT recipient or a stem cell or donor lymphocyte infusion donor (not recorded which). It is not recorded whose cells these are; they may come from a transplant donor.

The chain recombines TRBV2 with TRBJ2-1; D gene unclear. The CDR3 runs 15 residues. V lost 4 bases, J lost 0 bases, and 10 bases lay in between. The V gene's germline CDR1 is SNHLY and CDR2 FYNNEI. The CDR3 nucleotides read TGTGCCAGCAGTGGAAACCCGAGCTCCTACAATGAGCAGTTCTTC. Translation: CASSGNPSSYNEQFF. Full variable domain (rest looked up from reference TRBV2 and TRBJ2-1): EPEVTQTPSHQVTQMGQEVILRCVPISNHLYFYWYRQILGQKVEFLVSFYNNEISEKSEIFDDQFSVERPDGSNFTLKIRSTKLEDSAMYFCASSGNPSSYNEQFFGPGTRLTVL.

The rearrangement uses TRBV12-3 or TRBV12-4 and TRBJ2-5; D unclear. The CDR3 spans 14 residues. Trimming cost V 3 bases and J 4 bases, with 12 bases left between them. This chain's CDR3 is CASSLIRDGETQYF. The CDR3 DNA sequence: TGTGCCAGCAGTTTGATAAGGGATGGAGAGACCCAGTACTTC.

This clonotype was detected a few times. V gene TRBV5-1 combines with J gene TRBJ2-2, with D perhaps TRBD2 (5 bases). The germline V gene has CDR1 SGHRS and CDR2 YFSETQ. The CDR3 consists of 17 residues. V lost 0 bases to trimming and J lost 4 bases, with 16 bases between them. The CDR3 here is CASSLELSSSVTGELFF. In nucleotides, the CDR3 is TGCGCCAGCAGCTTGGAATTGTCTAGCTCGGTCACCGGGGAGCTGTTTTTT.

This clonotype was observed a handful of times. V is TRBV7-9 and J is TRBJ2-4; the D is unclear. From germline, CDR1 is SEHNR and CDR2 FQNEAQ (reference sequence). The CDR3 is 17 amino acids. V dropped 9 bases and J dropped 0 bases, with 21 bases sitting between them. The CDR3 protein is CASGNEGLTLAKNIQYF. The CDR3 DNA reads TGTGCCAGTGGGAATGAAGGGCTTACTCTAGCCAAAAACATTCAGTACTTC. Looking up the rest from reference TRBV7-9 and TRBJ2-4 gives the full variable domain: DTGVSQNPRHKITKRGQNVTFRCDPISEHNRLYWYRQTLGQGPEFLTYFQNEAQLEKSRLLSDRFSAERPKGSFSTLEIQRTEQGDSAMYLCASGNEGLTLAKNIQYFGAGTRLSVL.

The chain uses TRBV4-3 and TRBJ2-1; tentative D call: TRBD2 (6 bases). There are 18 residues in the CDR3. Trimming stripped 0 bases from V and 0 bases from J, with 15 bases between. CDR1 and CDR2 from the germline V gene are LGHNA and YSLEER. The CDR3 DNA reads as TGCGCCAGCAGCCAAGAATCTCGGGGGTTTTTCTCCTACAATGAGCAGTTCTTC. Amino acids: CASSQESRGFFSYNEQFF.

The chain uses TRBV6-5 and TRBJ1-4; no reliable D call. V was cut by 2 bases and J by 7 bases, with 17 bases left in between. The germline V gene has CDR1 MNHEY and CDR2 SVGAGI. CDR3 size: 16 residues. CDR3 sequence reads: CASSYGVGSVGEKLFF. The CDR3 DNA reads TGTGCCAGCAGTTACGGGGTCGGGTCAGTAGGTGAAAAACTGTTTTTT.

This clonotype was observed a handful of times. The V and J genes are TRBV10-3 and TRBJ2-7; D perhaps matches TRBD2 (5 bases). Germline V lookup: CDR1 ENHRY, CDR2 SYGVKD. This CDR3 is 14 amino acids long. The V gene lost 2 bases and the J gene lost 3 bases, with 11 bases spanning the gap. The CDR3 is CAISEPRADYEQYF. CDR3 DNA sequence: TGTGCCATCAGTGAGCCGAGGGCAGACTACGAGCAGTACTTC.

The rearrangement joins TRBV6-1 to TRBJ2-7; D uncertain. Germline CDR1 and CDR2: MNHNS and SASEGT. The CDR3 has 14 residues. The V gene lost 8 bases and the J gene lost 3 bases, with 17 bases spanning the gap. CDR3 bases: TGTGCCAGCCGTAGAACGGCGCAAATCTACGAGCAGTACTTC. Translation gives CASRRTAQIYEQYF.

This clonotype was detected only once. This chain joins TRBV2 and TRBJ1-3; D unclear. The CDR3 runs to 12 residues. Germline V gene lookup returns CDR1 SNHLY and CDR2 FYNNEI. Trimming shortened V by 1 base and J by 7 bases, and 5 bases separated the two germline ends. The CDR3 DNA is TGTGCCAGCAGTGAAGGTAGCAACACCATATATTTT. It is translated as CASSEGSNTIYF.

The V gene is TRBV27, the J gene TRBJ2-3, with D unresolved. The length of the CDR3 is 14 residues. In germline, CDR1 is MNHEY, CDR2 SMNVEV (reference sequence). V was shortened by 5 bases and J by 6 bases, with 15 bases between the two germline ends. The CDR3 is CASSPPYGRDTQYF. The CDR3 DNA sequence: TGTGCCAGCAGTCCCCCGTATGGACGGGATACGCAGTATTTT.

This chain connects TRBV5-6 to TRBJ2-5; weak D call: TRBD1 (5 bases). The CDR3 length is 14 residues. Deletions cut 1 base from V and 1 base from J, with 8 bases between. Germline CDR1 reads SGHDT; CDR2 reads YYEEEE. CDR3: CASSLLQAQETQYF. The CDR3 nucleotides are TGTGCCAGCAGCTTGTTACAGGCCCAAGAGACCCAGTACTTC.

In its sample, this clonotype was seen a few times. The chain is built from TRBV15 and TRBJ2-5; D ambiguous. V was cut by 1 base and J by 1 base, with 7 bases left in between. The CDR3 sequence is 14 residues long. Per the germline V gene, CDR1 is LNHNV and CDR2 is YYDKDF (reference sequence). Here the CDR3 reads CATSRVGIQETQYF. Written as DNA, the CDR3 is TGTGCCACCAGCAGAGTTGGGATCCAAGAGACCCAGTACTTC.

The CDR3 bases are TGTGCCAGCGGTACAAGGAAGCCTTACGAGCAGTACTTC. It yields the protein CASGTRKPYEQYF. The J gene is TRBJ2-7, the V gene TRBV2; D unresolved. There are 13 residues in the CDR3. CDR1 SNHLY and CDR2 FYNNEI come from the germline V gene. Trimming took 8 bases from V and 4 from J, leaving 15 bases between them.

There are a few counts of this clonotype. The chain couples TRBV20-1 to TRBJ2-3, with no clear D. CDR1 is DFQATT and CDR2 is SNEGSKA in the germline V gene (reference sequence). Trimming removed 6 bases from V and 5 bases from J, with 6 bases in between. The CDR3 runs 10 residues. CDR3 sequence (DNA): TGCAGTGCCAACAAAGATACGCAGTATTTT. Protein product: CSANKDTQYF.

This clonotype has just a few counts. The chain is built from TRBV20-1 and TRBJ2-3; TRBD2 matches 8 bases. Germline CDR1 reads DFQATT; CDR2 reads SNEGSKA (reference sequence). The CDR3 extends over 13 amino acids. The junction had 9 bases not matched to a gene; V was cut back by 7 bases and J by 6 bases. The DNA for the CDR3 is TGCAGTGATCGGGGGGGCCTATCGGATACGCAGTATTTT. Encoded protein: CSDRGGLSDTQYF.

This clonotype appeared many times. The V gene is TRBV12-3 or TRBV12-4, the J gene TRBJ2-4, with TRBD2 matching 11 bases. This CDR3 has 15 residues. V shed 4 bases, J shed 6 bases, and the junction held 5 bases outside the gene matches. Here the CDR3 DNA reads TGTGCCAGCAGTTATCTAGCGGGAGGTCGAAACATTCAGTACTTC. Its protein is CASSYLAGGRNIQYF.

The V call is TRBV19, the J call TRBJ1-1; D is perhaps TRBD1 (5 bases). The CDR3 runs 14 residues. Germline CDR1 and CDR2: LNHDA and SQIVND (reference sequence). V shed 2 bases and J shed 4 bases, with 11 bases lying between them. The CDR3 reads CASSIRRGVTEAFF. The CDR3 region has the DNA TGTGCCAGTAGTATAAGGAGGGGAGTCACTGAAGCTTTCTTT.

V and J are TRBV11-2 and TRBJ2-1; D may correspond to TRBD1 or TRBD2 (5 bases each). The V end was cut by 8 bases, the J end by 3 bases, with 11 bases between. Per the germline V gene, CDR1 is SGHAT and CDR2 is FQNNGV. This CDR3 contains 13 residues. The CDR3 spells CASQGRRYNEQFF. The CDR3 DNA sequence: TGTGCCAGCCAGGGACGGCGCTACAATGAGCAGTTCTTC.

The rearrangement links TRBV25-1 to TRBJ2-1; D gene unclear. The V and J ends lost 3 bases and 3 bases respectively, with 9 bases between them. CDR1 and CDR2 from the germline V gene are MGHDK and SYGVNS. The CDR3 loop spans 14 amino acids. CDR3 nucleotides: TGTGCCAGCAGTGACCGGATCAACTACAATGAGCAGTTCTTC. Residues: CASSDRINYNEQFF.

Only a few counts were recorded for this clonotype. The chain couples TRBV25-1 to TRBJ2-7; TRBD2 aligns across 14 bases. Trimming removed 9 bases from V and 4 bases from J; junction bases left unmatched: 5. In germline, CDR1 is MGHDK, CDR2 SYGVNS. The CDR3 consists of 14 residues. The chain's CDR3 is CASHGTSGSYEQYF. The CDR3 DNA sequence: TGTGCCAGTCACGGGACTAGCGGGAGTTACGAGCAGTACTTC.

This chain joins TRBV5-1 and TRBJ2-3; 10 bases are a match to TRBD2. The CDR3 loop spans 16 amino acids. Germline assignment: CDR1 SGHRS and CDR2 YFSETQ. The ends lost 0 bases at V and 6 bases at J; junction bases unmatched: 7. The DNA of the CDR3 is TGCGCCAGCAGCTTGGCAGCAGCGGGGGGGCGTGATACGCAGTATTTT. Amino acid sequence: CASSLAAAGGRDTQYF.

The rearrangement links TRBV21-1 to TRBJ2-7; TRBD2 reflects the table's D call only, with no check against the DNA. TRBV21-1 is flagged as a pseudogene. CDR3 length: 17 residues. The CDR3 loop is CASSDPGTSGHSYEQYF. The DNA for the CDR3 is TGTGCCAGCAGCGACCCCGGGACTAGCGGTCATTCCTACGAGCAGTACTTC.

For the CDR3, the DNA is TGTGCCAGCAGCCCGGACAGAAGATATGGCTACACCTTC. This codes for CASSPDRRYGYTF. The V gene is TRBV7-9, the J gene TRBJ1-2, with D possibly matching TRBD1 (6 bases). The CDR3 consists of 13 residues. Germline V lookup: CDR1 SEHNR, CDR2 FQNEAQ (reference sequence). V lost 5 bases and J 5 bases, leaving 12 bases between the germline ends.

This clonotype was counted a few times. The rearrangement links TRBV5-1 to TRBJ1-1, with 9 nucleotides matching TRBD1. Germline V gene lookup returns CDR1 SGHRS and CDR2 YFSETQ. The trim removed 4 bases at V and 4 bases at J, leaving 8 bases unmatched. This CDR3 is built from 15 residues. DNA of the CDR3: TGCGCCAGCAGCGGGACAGGGTTAGACGTCACTGAAGCTTTCTTT. Protein: CASSGTGLDVTEAFF.

The rearrangement uses TRBV2 and TRBJ1-1; D might be TRBD1 (6 bases). Trimming pared 5 bases from V and 1 base from J, leaving 14 bases between. The CDR3 runs 15 residues. CDR1 SNHLY and CDR2 FYNNEI come from the germline V gene. CDR3 nucleotides: TGTGCCAGCAGTCGGGCAGGGGTTGGGAACACTGAAGCTTTCTTT. This translates into CASSRAGVGNTEAFF. The entire variable domain, with the rest obtained from reference TRBV2 and TRBJ1-1, is as follows: EPEVTQTPSHQVTQMGQEVILRCVPISNHLYFYWYRQILGQKVEFLVSFYNNEISEKSEIFDDQFSVERPDGSNFTLKIRSTKLEDSAMYFCASSRAGVGNTEAFFGQGTRLTVV.